This T cell receptor (beta chain) was found in a study of control samples from healthy donors and cancer patients. Sequenced by immunoSEQ multiplex PCR; TCRdb stores in-frame clones only, minus some. The sample lists 100,000 to 150,000 clones; 80% to 95% were seen once. The source is a man between 40 and 49 years old in good health. Sequenced: blood.

The CDR3 DNA is TGTGCCACCAGCAGAGCTCCGGGGCTCGGGTCACCCCTCCACTTT. Its protein product is CATSRAPGLGSPLHF. V is TRBV15 and J is TRBJ1-6, with D maybe TRBD1 (5 bases). Trimming stripped 1 base from V and 10 bases from J, with 14 bases between. Germline CDR1 is LNHNV and CDR2 is YYDKDF (reference sequence). This CDR3 spans 15 amino acids. The full variable domain, rest sourced from reference TRBV15 and TRBJ1-6, is DAMVIQNPRYQVTQFGKPVTLSCSQTLNHNVMYWYQQKSSQAPKLLFHYYDKDFNNEADTPDNFQSRRPNTSFCFLDIRSPGLGDTAMYLCATSRAPGLGSPLHFGNGTRLTVT.